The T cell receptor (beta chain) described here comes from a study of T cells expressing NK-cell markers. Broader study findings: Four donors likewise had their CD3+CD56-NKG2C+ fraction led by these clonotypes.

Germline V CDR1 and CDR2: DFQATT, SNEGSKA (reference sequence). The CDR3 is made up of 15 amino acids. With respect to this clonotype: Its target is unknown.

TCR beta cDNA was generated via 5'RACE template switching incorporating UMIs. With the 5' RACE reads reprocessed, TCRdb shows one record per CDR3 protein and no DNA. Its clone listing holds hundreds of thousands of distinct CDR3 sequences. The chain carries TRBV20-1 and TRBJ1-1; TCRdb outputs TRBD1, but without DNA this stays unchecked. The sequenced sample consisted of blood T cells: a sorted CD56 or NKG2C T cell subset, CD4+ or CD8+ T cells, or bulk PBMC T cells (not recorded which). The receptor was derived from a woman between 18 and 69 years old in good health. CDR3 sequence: CSARDQRGANTEASF.